These T cell receptor beta chains were read from a single sample in a study of cytomegalovirus exposure and HLA in healthy donors. Clones were read by immunoSEQ multiplex PCR, and TCRdb kept only the in-frame ones, dropping some. The sample lists some 140,000 clones, about 61% occurring once. Sequencing input: PBMCs. Receptors originate from a woman in her forties in good health and CMV-seronegative. Each CDR3 is given with its conserved first and last residue. D genes are given only for firm matches. The size of a clone is reported for some rows only, either as once, few or many, or as a class for expanded clones.

.	TRBV29-1	TRBJ1-2	.	TGCAGCGTTCTCTCCTCTCGTGGCTACACCTTC	CSVLSSRGYTF
.	TRBV9	TRBJ1-1	.	TGTGCCAGCAGCGTAGGACAACTTCCCATCACTGAAGCTTTCTTT	CASSVGQLPITEAFF
.	TRBV7-3	TRBJ2-2	.	TGTGCCAGCAGCTTACTCGCAGGGGACACCGGGGAGCTGTTTTTT	CASSLLAGDTGELFF
.	TRBV4-2	TRBJ1-6	once	TGTGCCAGCAGCCAAGCAAGCTTGTCACCCCTCCACTTT	CASSQASLSPLHF
.	TRBV27	TRBJ1-4	.	TGTGCCAGCAGTCCAGGCTGGACTGGTAATGAAAAACTGTTTTTT	CASSPGWTGNEKLFF
TRBD1	TRBV10-2	TRBJ1-1	.	TGCGCCAGCAGTGGCCGACAGGGATTGTACACTGAAGCTTTCTTT	CASSGRQGLYTEAFF
.	TRBV30	TRBJ2-7	.	TGTGCCTGGAGTACGGGACCCACCGGGGGCGAGCAGTACTTC	CAWSTGPTGGEQYF
TRBD1	TRBV4-1	TRBJ1-2	.	TGCGCCAGCAGTTACGTAAACAGGGACAGTGGCTACACCTTC	CASSYVNRDSGYTF
TRBD2	TRBV7-8	TRBJ2-1	.	TGTGCCAGCAGCTTAGAAGCGACTAGCGGTTACAATGAGCAGTTCTTC	CASSLEATSGYNEQFF
.	TRBV7-2	TRBJ2-4	.	TGTGCCAGCAGCTTAGCGCAGTGGGGGGTTGGCCAAGCCAAAAACATTCAGTACTTC	CASSLAQWGVGQAKNIQYF
.	TRBV29-1	TRBJ1-1	.	TGCAGCGTTGACAGGGGAAGGACTGAAGCTTTCTTT	CSVDRGRTEAFF
.	TRBV5-4	TRBJ1-1	.	TGTGCCAGCAGCTTGAGACAGGCCACTGAAGCTTTCTTT	CASSLRQATEAFF
TRBD1	TRBV7-2	TRBJ2-5	.	TGTGCCAGCAGCTTGGGGGGACAGGGGACAGAGACCCAGTACTTC	CASSLGGQGTETQYF
TRBD2	TRBV2	TRBJ2-5	.	TGTGCCAGCAGTGAGGTAGCGGGGGGCGGGGAGACCCAGTACTTC	CASSEVAGGGETQYF
TRBD2	TRBV6-5	TRBJ2-7	few	TGTGCCAGCAGTTACTCGGCGGGAGTCCTGGGCTACGAGCAGTACTTC	CASSYSAGVLGYEQYF
.	TRBV18	TRBJ2-5	.	TGTGCCAGCACCTCACTCTCACAAGAGACCCAGTACTTC	CASTSLSQETQYF
.	TRBV6-5	TRBJ1-1	few	TGTGCCAGCAGCATTCGGTCGGGGAGGAACACTGAAGCTTTCTTT	CASSIRSGRNTEAFF
.	TRBV28	TRBJ1-5	.	TGTGCCAGCAGTTTTGGGGCCAGGGCGGGCAATCAGCCCCAGCATTTT	CASSFGARAGNQPQHF
.	TRBV6-5	TRBJ1-2	.	TGTGCCAGCAGTTACTCCGGGACTAACTATGGCTACACCTTC	CASSYSGTNYGYTF
.	TRBV5-4	TRBJ1-1	.	TGTGCCAGCAGCTCCCGGAGTGAGGCGACTGAAGCTTTCTTT	CASSSRSEATEAFF
.	TRBV19	TRBJ1-5	.	TGTGCCAGTAGCTCACAACAGGGTTACAATCAGCCCCAGCATTTT	CASSSQQGYNQPQHF
.	TRBV7-6	TRBJ1-5	.	TGTGCCAGCAGCTTAGAAGGCAGGGAGGGACAGCCCCAGCATTTT	CASSLEGREGQPQHF
.	TRBV7-9	TRBJ1-4	few	TGTGCCAGCAGCTCCCGGTCGGGGGGGAATGAAAAACTGTTTTTT	CASSSRSGGNEKLFF
.	TRBV30	TRBJ1-5	.	TGTGCCTGGGGCCCGGGGGAGGCTCAGCCCCAGCATTTT	CAWGPGEAQPQHF
.	TRBV6-5	TRBJ2-7	.	TGTGCCACTCGACCGAGGACCTACGAGCAGTACTTC	CATRPRTYEQYF
.	TRBV9	TRBJ2-5	few	TGTGCCAGCAGCGGACGGCGAGCGGGCACCCAAGAGACCCAGTACTTC	CASSGRRAGTQETQYF
.	TRBV28	TRBJ1-1	.	TGTGCCAGCACGAGGGCAGGGGACACTGAAGCTTTCTTT	CASTRAGDTEAFF
.	TRBV13	TRBJ1-2	once	TGTGCCAGCAGCTTATCCTTTTGGTCTCCGCGCGATGGCTACACCTTC	CASSLSFWSPRDGYTF
.	TRBV10-2	TRBJ1-1	.	TGCGCCAGCAGCGTCGGGACAACTGCTGAAGCTTTCTTT	CASSVGTTAEAFF
TRBD1	TRBV18	TRBJ1-1	.	TGTGCCACCACGGGACAGACGAACACTGAAGCTTTCTTT	CATTGQTNTEAFF
.	TRBV28	TRBJ1-1	.	TGTGCCAGCAGTCCAACTACTGGGACTCGCACTGAAGCTTTCTTT	CASSPTTGTRTEAFF
.	TRBV18	TRBJ1-6	.	TGTGCCAGCTCACCACTAACCCTAACTGATAATTCACCCCTCCACTTT	CASSPLTLTDNSPLHF
.	TRBV6-5	TRBJ1-2	.	TGTGCCAGCACATCGGTGGAGGGGAAGAACTATGGCTACACCTTC	CASTSVEGKNYGYTF
.	TRBV4-2	TRBJ2-5	.	TGTGCCAGCAGCCAAGAAGCGCAGATACCGGAGACCCAGTACTTC	CASSQEAQIPETQYF
.	TRBV18	TRBJ2-7	.	TGTGCCAGCTCAACGCAGGAGAGGGCATACGAGCAGTACTTC	CASSTQERAYEQYF
.	TRBV4-1	TRBJ2-7	.	TGCGCCAGCAGCCAAGAGGAGGGTGCGGGGCTCATCTACGAGCAGTACTTC	CASSQEEGAGLIYEQYF
TRBD1	TRBV29-1	TRBJ1-2	.	TGCAGCGTCGCTGACAGGGACGCTGGCTACACCTTC	CSVADRDAGYTF
TRBD1	TRBV25-1	TRBJ1-3	.	TGTGCCAGCAGTGAACCACAGGGGAGACTTGGAAACACCATATATTTT	CASSEPQGRLGNTIYF
.	TRBV10-3	TRBJ2-2	few	TGTGCCATCAGTGAATCGGGACCTTCGGGAGCCGGGGAGCTGTTTTTT	CAISESGPSGAGELFF
.	TRBV2	TRBJ2-7	.	TGTGCCAGCAGGGACAGTCCCTACGAGCAGTACTTC	CASRDSPYEQYF
TRBD1	TRBV7-9	TRBJ2-2	few	TGTGCCAGCAGCTCCCGGGACAGGGACACCGGGGAGCTGTTTTTT	CASSSRDRDTGELFF
.	TRBV5-6	TRBJ1-4	few	TGTGCCAGCAGCCCAGCGTGGGAGGAAAATGAAAAACTGTTTTTT	CASSPAWEENEKLFF
.	TRBV7-2	TRBJ2-3	.	TGTGCCAGCAGCTTAGCGGGTTCGCGGGGGCTAGACGCGCAGTATTTT	CASSLAGSRGLDAQYF
TRBD1	TRBV15	TRBJ1-5	.	TGTGCCACCAGCAGAGATACAGGGGGTCTTCAGCCCCAGCATTTT	CATSRDTGGLQPQHF
TRBD1	TRBV5-1	TRBJ1-6	.	TGCGCCAGCAGCGAGGGGGCCGGAGGGAATTCACCCCTCCACTTT	CASSEGAGGNSPLHF
.	TRBV7-2	TRBJ2-2	few	TGTGCCAGCAGCTTAAATAGGGGCACCGGGGAGCTGTTTTTT	CASSLNRGTGELFF
.	TRBV28	TRBJ1-1	.	TGTGCCAGCAGTTCCTCTGCGTCCCGGAACACTGAAGCTTTCTTT	CASSSSASRNTEAFF
TRBD2	TRBV5-1	TRBJ2-1	.	TGCGCCAGCAGCTTGAGCGGGGCAACCGATGAGCAGTTCTTC	CASSLSGATDEQFF
TRBD1	TRBV5-5	TRBJ1-3	.	TGTGCCAGCAGCTGGGGACAGGGTTCTGGAAACACCATATATTTT	CASSWGQGSGNTIYF
.	TRBV5-1	TRBJ2-7	.	TGCGCCAGCAGCTTGGACGCAGGACTTCAGTACTTC	CASSLDAGLQYF